The TCR beta chain described here comes from a study of T-cell memory formation after mild COVID-19. Study-wide results and limits: The appearance of some responding clones in pre-infection memory suggested that cross-reactive memory joined.

With regard to this clonotype: Antigen unknown.

TCRdb reanalysed the 5' RACE reads using MiXCR and keeps one entry per CDR3 protein. The data contain 450,000 to 650,000 distinct CDR3 sequences, 20% to 25% of them singletons. The germline V gene has CDR1 MGHDK and CDR2 SYGVNS. This CDR3 has 15 amino acids. The V and J ends lost 1 base and 3 bases respectively, with 10 bases between them. The sequenced sample consisted of PBMCs or a T cell subset sorted from them (not recorded which). This sequence was found in an adult woman who had mild COVID-19 (a few samples of this study predate the infection). Cell type and time point are not known. This chain uses TRBV25-1 with TRBJ1-3, with D hard to call. For the CDR3, the DNA is TGTGCCAGCAGTGAATCGAGGACGCTTGGAAACACCATATATTTT. This translates into CASSESRTLGNTIYF.